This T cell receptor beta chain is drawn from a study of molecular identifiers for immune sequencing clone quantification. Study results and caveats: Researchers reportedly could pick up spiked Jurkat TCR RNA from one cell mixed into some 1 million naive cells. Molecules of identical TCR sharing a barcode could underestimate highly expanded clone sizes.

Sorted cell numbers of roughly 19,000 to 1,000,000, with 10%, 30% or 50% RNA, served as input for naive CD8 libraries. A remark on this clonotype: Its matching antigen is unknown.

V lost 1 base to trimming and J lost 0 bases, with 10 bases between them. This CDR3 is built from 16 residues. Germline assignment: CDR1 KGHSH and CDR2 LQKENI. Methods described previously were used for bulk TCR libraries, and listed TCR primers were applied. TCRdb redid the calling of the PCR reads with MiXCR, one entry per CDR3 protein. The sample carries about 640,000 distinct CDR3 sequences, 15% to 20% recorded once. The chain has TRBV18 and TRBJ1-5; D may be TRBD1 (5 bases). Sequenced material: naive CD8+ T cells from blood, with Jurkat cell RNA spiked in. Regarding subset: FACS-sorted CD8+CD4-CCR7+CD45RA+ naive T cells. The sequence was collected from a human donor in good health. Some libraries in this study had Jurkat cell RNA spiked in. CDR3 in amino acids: CASSPRTGRSNQPQHF. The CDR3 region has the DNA TGTGCCAGCTCACCACGGACGGGACGTAGCAATCAGCCCCAGCATTTT.